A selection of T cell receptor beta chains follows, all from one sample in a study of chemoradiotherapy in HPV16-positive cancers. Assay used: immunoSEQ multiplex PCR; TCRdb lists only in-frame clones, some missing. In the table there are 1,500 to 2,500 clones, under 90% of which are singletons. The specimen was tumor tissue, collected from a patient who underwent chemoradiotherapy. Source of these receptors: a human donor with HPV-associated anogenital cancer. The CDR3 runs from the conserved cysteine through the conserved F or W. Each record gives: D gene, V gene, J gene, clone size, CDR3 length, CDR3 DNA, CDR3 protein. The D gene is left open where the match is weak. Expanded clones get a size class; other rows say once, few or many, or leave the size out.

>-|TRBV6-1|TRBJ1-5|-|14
TGTGCCAGCAGTGAAGTGCGCCTCAATCAGCCCCAGCATTTT
CASSEVRLNQPQHF
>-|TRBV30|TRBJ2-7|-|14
TGTGCCTGGAGTGTAGACAGTAACTCCTACGAGCAGTACTTC
CAWSVDSNSYEQYF
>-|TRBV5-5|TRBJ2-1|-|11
TGTGCCAGCAGCTTTGGCGTTGAGCAGTTCTTC
CASSFGVEQFF
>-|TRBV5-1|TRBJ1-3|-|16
TGCGCCAGCAGCTTGTTTGGTCAGAGCTCTGGAAACACCATATATTTT
CASSLFGQSSGNTIYF
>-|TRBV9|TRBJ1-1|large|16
TGTGCCAGCAGCGTAGATGTAGGGCCGGGAAACACTGAAGCTTTCTTT
CASSVDVGPGNTEAFF
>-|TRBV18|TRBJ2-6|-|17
TGTGCCAGCTCACCACAAGGCCCTGGTACAGGGGCCAACGTCCTGACTTTC
CASSPQGPGTGANVLTF
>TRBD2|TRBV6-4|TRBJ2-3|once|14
TGTGCCAGCAGTGGCGCGGGGGGTTCAGATACGCAGTATTTT
CASSGAGGSDTQYF
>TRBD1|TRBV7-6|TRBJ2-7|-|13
TGTGCCAGCAGCCGGGACAGGGCGACCGAGCAGTACTTC
CASSRDRATEQYF
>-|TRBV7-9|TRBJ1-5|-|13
TGTGCCAGCAGCTTAGAGGGGACCGGGCCCCAGCATTTT
CASSLEGTGPQHF
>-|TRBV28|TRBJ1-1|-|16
TGTGCCAGCAGCCGAGACACAGGCTCGATGAACACTGAAGCTTTCTTT
CASSRDTGSMNTEAFF
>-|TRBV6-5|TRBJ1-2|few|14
TGTGCCAGCAGTCCAACAGGGACCAACTATGGCTACACCTTC
CASSPTGTNYGYTF
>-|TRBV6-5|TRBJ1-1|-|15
TGTGCCAGCAGTCCACTATCTAGCGGTGGCACTGAAGCTTTCTTT
CASSPLSSGGTEAFF
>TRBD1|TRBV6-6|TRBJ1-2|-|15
TGTGCCAGCAGGGGACAGGGGGCATCTACCTATGGCTACACCTTC
CASRGQGASTYGYTF